A selection of T cell receptor beta chains follows, all from one sample in a study of regulatory T cells in long-lasting Graves disease. TCRdb recomputed calls from the multiplex PCR reads with MiXCR, one row per CDR3 protein. This table holds under 500,000 distinct CDR3 sequences, 16% found once. The sample was also reused in another study, on T cells in Graves' hyperthyroidism and ophthalmopathy.

The specimen was peripheral blood mononuclear cells (PBMCs), collected at new diagnosis, from a patient treated with antithyroid drugs. The receptors were gathered from a woman aged 25 to 39 with Graves disease. Each CDR3 is given without its conserved first and last residue. Clone size appears in some rows only: once, few, many, or a class for an expanded clone.

>TRBJ2-7|TRBV18|13|.
ASSPGTVLFYEQY
>TRBJ1-2|TRBV27|13|many
ASSRTEPITNGYT
>TRBJ2-5|TRBV20-1|12|many
SAREGSVQETQY
>TRBJ2-7|TRBV10-3|12|many
AISASESSYEQY
>TRBJ2-1|TRBV5-4|13|.
ASSFFQGGYNEQF
>TRBJ2-1|TRBV20-1|13|few
SARGGGVDYNEQF
>TRBJ1-2|TRBV12-3/TRBV12-4|13|few
AGSLTADGRGGYT
>TRBJ2-7|TRBV4-2|15|.
ASSQDPAGASSYEQY
>TRBJ2-5|TRBV5-4|10|many
ASTEGGETQY
>TRBJ2-7|TRBV7-3|14|many
ASSLKGHPGSEEQY
>TRBJ2-1|TRBV20-1|9|many
SASSYNEQF
>TRBJ2-7|TRBV7-6|13|many
ASSSTGRHSYEQY
>TRBJ1-2|TRBV7-3|15|once
ASSPEGGILANYGYT
>TRBJ2-2|TRBV4-2|13|few
ASSQDLRMVGELF
>TRBJ2-7|TRBV18|13|.
ASSPPAGGIYEQY
>TRBJ2-7|TRBV18|13|.
ASSPGQVLPYEQY
>TRBJ2-3|TRBV24-1|10|many
ATGSSTDTQY
>TRBJ2-5|TRBV12-3/TRBV12-4|12|many
ASSYRQSQETQY
>TRBJ2-5|TRBV4-1|15|many
ASSPNPGQGNQETQY
>TRBJ2-3|TRBV12-3/TRBV12-4|12|many
ASSIGPSTDTQY
>TRBJ1-1|TRBV18|11|many
ASSPTRGLEAF
>TRBJ2-1|TRBV27|16|many
ASSLEPPGLAVYNEQF
>TRBJ2-6|TRBV5-1|17|few
ASSFSVRRFGSGANVLT
>TRBJ1-1|TRBV30|12|many
AWSEGQGGTEAF
>TRBJ2-7|TRBV28|12|many
ASSSRGEAYEQY
>TRBJ1-1|TRBV20-1|12|many
SASREGRPREAF
>TRBJ2-7|TRBV28|11|.
ASLGGEISEQY
>TRBJ2-5|TRBV24-1|15|many
ATSDSGLAGYQETQY
>TRBJ1-4|TRBV5-1|14|many
ASSLAGTGGNEKLF
>TRBJ1-2|TRBV7-2|11|few
ASSFSTGNGYT
>TRBJ2-3|TRBV7-9|11|many
ASSPGAVVTQY
>TRBJ2-2|TRBV13|13|many
ASSKGAEGTGELF
>TRBJ1-6|TRBV20-1|13|few
SADIGQAINSPLH
>TRBJ2-3|TRBV27|12|many
ATSGRQGADTQY
>TRBJ2-2|TRBV5-1|14|.
ASRATSGVIAGELF
>TRBJ1-1|TRBV12-3/TRBV12-4|13|.
ASIMGPTGNTEAF
>TRBJ1-2|TRBV15|10|few
ATSRQLGQTS
>TRBJ1-5|TRBV7-2|12|many
ASSLKVGIQPQH
>TRBJ2-7|TRBV10-1|13|many
ASSETPNPSYEQY
>TRBJ1-2|TRBV27|10|many
ASSDHPGGYT
>TRBJ2-1|TRBV11-2|13|many
ASSETSGRENEQF
>TRBJ2-1|TRBV9|13|many
ASSISGTGGREQF
>TRBJ2-5|TRBV4-1|13|many
ASSPPWREQETQY
>TRBJ2-1|TRBV6-1|13|many
ASIGTSGSYNEQF
>TRBJ2-3|TRBV7-7|14|many
ASSPLTSGGTDTQY